This T cell receptor beta chain was sequenced in a study of T cell repertoires in cytomegalovirus infection. Findings and caveats of the study: Dominant in the ex vivo response were TCR beta clonotypes restricted by HLA-C and specific for CMV.

Trimming shortened V by 6 bases and J by 7 bases, and 15 bases separated the two germline ends. This CDR3 contains 13 residues. Germline lookup yields CDR1 SNHLY and CDR2 FYNNEI. TCRdb used MiXCR to reprocess the reads, holding one entry per CDR3 protein. The sample shows about 340,000 distinct CDR3 sequences, about 29% of them seen only once. With respect to this clonotype: No antigen is known for it.

The sequence came from a human donor in good health (CMV status not recorded). Some clones in this sample may be carry-over from other donors' samples. The chain links TRBV2 to TRBJ1-1, with D unclear. The specimen comprised cultured PBMCs, sampled from culture after CMV antigen stimulation. CDR3 nucleotides: TGTGCCAGCAGCATACTGGGAGGCAGTGAAGCTTTCTTT. It encodes CASSILGGSEAFF.